These 5 T cell receptor beta chains originate from one sample sequenced in a study. TCRdb re-derived calls from the 5' RACE reads in MiXCR, one entry per CDR3 protein. The data hold around 44,000 distinct CDR3 sequences, with 22% observed a single time. The sorted Tregs were CD4+CD25+CD127-/low cells. Sequenced: Tregs sorted from blood. The source of these receptors is a female donor with breast cancer.

This clonotype came up many times. This chain connects TRBV2 to TRBJ1-3; D remains ambiguous. Trimming pared 8 bases from V and 1 base from J, leaving 6 bases between. Germline-derived CDR1 and CDR2 are SNHLY and FYNNEI. The CDR3 has 12 residues. In DNA form, the CDR3 reads TGTGCCAGCGGGTGGTCTGGAAACACCATATATTTT. Protein sequence: CASGWSGNTIYF.

This clonotype qualifies as medium-sized. The chain employs TRBV7-9 and TRBJ2-1, with 10 positions matching TRBD2. Trimming cost V 0 bases and J 2 bases; bases outside gene matches: 1. Germline loops: CDR1 SEHNR, CDR2 FQNEAQ (reference sequence). This CDR3 is 16 amino acids long. The DNA for the CDR3 is TGTGCCAGCAGCTTAGCCCTAGCGGGAGCCTACAATGAGCAGTTCTTC. Protein product: CASSLALAGAYNEQFF.

This chain links TRBV7-9 with TRBJ2-3; maybe TRBD1 (6 bases). The V and J ends lost 4 bases and 2 bases respectively, with 13 bases between them. The CDR3 spans 15 residues. The V gene's germline CDR1 is SEHNR and CDR2 FQNEAQ (reference sequence). CDR3 coding DNA: TGTGCCAGCAGCTCTGGAGACAGGTTCACAGATACGCAGTATTTT. It codes for CASSSGDRFTDTQYF.

The V gene is TRBV14, the J gene TRBJ1-1; no definite D call. The germline gives CDR1 SGHDN, CDR2 FVKESK. The V end was cut by 1 base, the J end by 4 bases, with 13 bases between. The CDR3 runs 15 residues. The DNA for the CDR3 is TGTGCCAGCAGCCAAGTTTTAGGATCAGGCACTGAAGCTTTCTTT. As protein: CASSQVLGSGTEAFF. Filled out from reference TRBV14 and TRBJ1-1, the complete variable domain reads EAGVTQFPSHSVIEKGQTVTLRCDPISGHDNLYWYRRVMGKEIKFLLHFVKESKQDESGMPNNRFLAERTGGTYSTLKVQPAELEDSGVYFCASSQVLGSGTEAFFGQGTRLTVV.

This chain links TRBV2 with TRBJ2-7, with D perhaps TRBD1 or TRBD2 (5 bases each). Germline V CDR1 and CDR2: SNHLY, FYNNEI. The V end was cut by 3 bases, the J end by 6 bases, with 15 bases between. This CDR3 is 14 amino acids long. CDR3 loop: CASSDRDVVPEQYF. The CDR3 DNA reads TGTGCCAGCAGTGACCGGGACGTCGTACCCGAGCAGTACTTC.